This T cell receptor beta chain derives from a study of human T cells and chemical hapten exposure. Across the whole study: Largely, small differences in pooled library volume made per-sample TCR yields vary. Study outcomes and limitations: Expanded TCR counts at PT1 were positively correlated with the patch test score. Expanded TCR sets contained significantly more large CDR3 similarity clusters than controls.

Remarks on this clonotype: Its antigen is as yet unknown.

The sample's time point: patch test 3, about 24 weeks after DPC sensitization. Described treatment: therapeutic diphenylcyclopropenone sensitization with weekly scalp DPC. The CDR3 loop spans 14 amino acids. V shed 3 bases and J 7 bases; nucleotides not matched to a gene: 4. In germline, CDR1 is MNHEY, CDR2 SVGAGI. As the library was built, unique molecular identifiers were attached to individual cDNA molecules. TCRdb re-called the RACE reads through MiXCR, storing one row per CDR3 protein. The sample shows more than 85,000 distinct CDR3 sequences, less than 45% of them seen only once. This rearrangement joins TRBV6-5 to TRBJ2-1; 9 nucleotides agree with TRBD2. The source material was whole blood, sampled in connection with sensitization to the hapten diphenylcyclopropenone (DPC). The clonotype was recovered from a man aged 35 to 55 with alopecia areata. Some clones in this sample may be carry-over from other donors' samples. The chain's CDR3 is CASSYLAGNNEQFF. DNA for the CDR3: TGTGCCAGCAGTTATCTAGCGGGAAATAATGAGCAGTTCTTC.